Presented here are 22 T cell receptor beta chains from one specimen sequenced in a study of control samples from healthy donors and cancer patients. Sequencing was performed with immunoSEQ multiplex PCR; in TCRdb, only in-frame clones are kept and a portion is missing. Among about 130,000 clones listed, approximately 90% were seen once. Sequences were obtained from blood. These receptors all come from a man aged 18 to 29 in good health.

This clone was found once. The V call is TRBV6-5, the J call TRBJ2-7, with TRBD1 identical over 11 bases. The trim removed 2 bases at V and 6 bases at J, leaving 3 bases unmatched. CDR3 length: 14 amino acids. Per the germline V gene, CDR1 is MNHEY and CDR2 is SVGAGI. The CDR3 DNA reads TGTGCCAGCAGTTACGGGACAGGGGGAGGCGAGCAGTACTTC. Translation gives CASSYGTGGGEQYF.

This sequence joins TRBV5-1 and TRBJ2-7, with a tentative D call TRBD2 (7 bases). Germline assignment: CDR1 SGHRS and CDR2 YFSETQ. V lost 4 bases and J lost 3, with 20 bases in between. The CDR3 has 16 residues. The CDR3: CASSPGGQGQFYEQYF. CDR3 in DNA: TGCGCCAGCAGCCCGGGGGGCCAGGGTCAGTTCTACGAGCAGTACTTC.

The chain employs TRBV7-8 and TRBJ2-3, with 8 positions matching TRBD1. With 4 bases clipped from V and 2 bases from J, the junction kept 5 bases outside the gene matches. The CDR3 has 15 amino acids. Per germline, CDR1 SGHVS and CDR2 FQNEAQ. Here the CDR3 DNA reads TGTGCCAGCAGCTACCGGACAGGGTACACAGATACGCAGTATTTT. It encodes CASSYRTGYTDTQYF. The full variable domain, with the rest looked up from reference TRBV7-8 and TRBJ2-3, is GAGVSQSPRYKVAKRGQDVALRCDPISGHVSLFWYQQALGQGPEFLTYFQNEAQLDKSGLPSDRFFAERPEGSVSTLKIQRTQQEDSAVYLCASSYRTGYTDTQYFGPGTRLTVL.

The genes are TRBV12-5 and TRBJ1-5; tentatively, D is TRBD1 (5 bases). CDR1 and CDR2 from the germline V gene are LGHNT and FRNRAP. The CDR3 is 15 amino acids. V dropped 7 bases and J dropped 5 bases, with 18 bases sitting between them. CDR3: CASASAGGYHQPQHF. In DNA, the CDR3 is TGTGCTAGTGCCTCCGCCGGGGGATACCATCAGCCCCAGCATTTT.

This rearrangement joins TRBV19 to TRBJ1-6; tentative D call: TRBD1 (5 bases). Trimming removed 11 bases from V and 7 bases from J, with 12 bases in between. Germline lookup yields CDR1 LNHDA and CDR2 SQIVND (reference sequence). This CDR3 region has 12 residues. CDR3 in amino acids: CAGGGTNSPLHF. CDR3 DNA: TGTGCCGGCGGGGGAACGAATTCACCCCTCCACTTT.

This chain links TRBV4-1 with TRBJ1-3, with D unresolved. The germline V gene encodes CDR1 MGHRA and CDR2 YSYEKL. The CDR3 is made up of 15 amino acids. V dropped 1 base and J dropped 2 bases, with 9 bases sitting between them. The CDR3 nucleotides are TGCGCCAGCAGCCAAGTTTTCAGTCCTGGAAACACCATATATTTT. Protein product: CASSQVFSPGNTIYF.

CDR3: CASSDTSGQNNYGYTF. The CDR3 DNA is TGTGCCAGCAGCGACACCTCGGGACAGAATAACTATGGCTACACCTTC. V and J are TRBV6-6 and TRBJ1-2; 7 bases map to TRBD1. Losses at the gene ends were 6 bases for V and 1 base for J; bases not matched to a gene: 11. The CDR3 is 16 residues long. From germline, CDR1 is MNHNY and CDR2 SVGAGI (reference sequence).

The genes are TRBV11-2 and TRBJ1-1; D gene unclear. V lost 5 bases to trimming and J lost 0 bases, with 10 bases between them. The CDR3 contains 14 residues. Germline V gene data show CDR1 as SGHAT and CDR2 as FQNNGV. CDR3 loop: CASSLNQMNTEAFF. In nucleotides, the CDR3 is TGTGCCAGCAGCCTCAACCAGATGAACACTGAAGCTTTCTTT.

This chain uses TRBV5-1 with TRBJ1-1, with 8 nucleotides matching TRBD1. This CDR3 has 14 residues. Trimming at V came to 0 bases and at J to 4 bases, leaving 2 bases not matched to a gene. Germline lookup yields CDR1 SGHRS and CDR2 YFSETQ. The CDR3 bases are TGCGCCAGCAGCTTGGCAGGGGGCGGCACTGAAGCTTTCTTT. Its protein is CASSLAGGGTEAFF.

V and J are TRBV23-1 and TRBJ1-1; D might be TRBD1 (6 bases). TRBV23-1 is given ORF status, its function remaining uncertain. CDR3 length: 15 amino acids. Trimming shortened V by 0 bases and J by 4 bases, and 12 bases separated the two germline ends. CDR3 DNA sequence: TGCGCCAGCAGTCAATCGGGGGGCGCCGGCACTGAAGCTTTCTTT. Amino acid sequence: CASSQSGGAGTEAFF.

This clone appeared a few times. The rearrangement links TRBV4-1 to TRBJ2-3; 9 bases map to TRBD1. This CDR3 comprises 15 residues. The V segment lost 5 bases and the J segment 0 bases; nucleotides outside the gene matches: 3. Looked up from germline, CDR1 is MGHRA and CDR2 is YSYEKL. CDR3 loop: CASSDTGGSTDTQYF. DNA for the CDR3: TGCGCCAGCAGCGACACAGGGGGCAGCACAGATACGCAGTATTTT.

This sequence joins TRBV3-1 (or the pseudogene TRBV3-2) and TRBJ2-7; 11 nucleotides line up with TRBD1. The ends lost 6 bases at V and 5 bases at J; junction bases unmatched: 6. The CDR3 totals 14 residues. From germline, CDR1 is LGHDT and CDR2 YNNKEL (reference sequence). CDR3 amino acids: CASSRWDRGDEQYF. The CDR3 DNA follows: TGTGCCAGCAGTCGGTGGGACAGGGGGGACGAGCAGTACTTC.

This clone was recorded a few times. The rearrangement uses TRBV5-6 and TRBJ2-6; unclear D gene. The CDR3 extends over 16 amino acids. Germline V gene lookup returns CDR1 SGHDT and CDR2 YYEEEE. V lost 2 bases and J lost 1, with 10 bases in between. CDR3 nucleotide sequence: TGTGCCAGCAGCTTTTTAACTGGGTCTGGGGCCAACGTCCTGACTTTC. Translated: CASSFLTGSGANVLTF.

The chain is built from TRBV19 and TRBJ2-3; 9 bases line up with TRBD1. There are 17 residues in the CDR3. J lost 3 bases, V lost 5 bases, and 12 bases had no gene match. The germline V gene encodes CDR1 LNHDA and CDR2 SQIVND (reference sequence). CDR3 nucleotide sequence: TGTGCCAGTAGTTTGGGACAGGGAAGAGGCAGAACAGATACGCAGTATTTT. Translation gives CASSLGQGRGRTDTQYF.

The V gene is TRBV14, the J gene TRBJ2-5; D uncertain. The germline V and J ends were trimmed by 4 bases and 4 bases, with 16 bases remaining between them. Germline-derived CDR1 and CDR2 are SGHDN and FVKESK. This CDR3 has 15 residues. The DNA for the CDR3 is TGTGCCAGCAGCCTCGGACGGTGGGGAAGAGAGACCCAGTACTTC. Translation gives CASSLGRWGRETQYF. The full variable domain, its missing parts supplied by reference TRBV14 and TRBJ2-5, is EAGVTQFPSHSVIEKGQTVTLRCDPISGHDNLYWYRRVMGKEIKFLLHFVKESKQDESGMPNNRFLAERTGGTYSTLKVQPAELEDSGVYFCASSLGRWGRETQYFGPGTRLLVL.

This clone was seen a few times. The chain recombines TRBV5-6 with TRBJ2-7; D possibly corresponds to TRBD1 (6 bases). This CDR3 region has 13 residues. Trimming cost V 5 bases and J 4 bases, with 13 bases left between them. Germline CDR1 SGHDT, CDR2 YYEEEE. CDR3 sequence reads: CASSFGQIYEQYF. Here the CDR3 DNA reads TGTGCCAGCAGTTTCGGACAGATTTACGAGCAGTACTTC.

The V call is TRBV6-5, the J call TRBJ1-1; 9 bases are a match to TRBD1. In germline, CDR1 is MNHEY, CDR2 SVGAGI. Trimming at V came to 6 bases and at J to 5 bases, leaving 10 bases not matched to a gene. The CDR3 extends over 15 amino acids. The CDR3 region is CASRREQGARTEAFF. The CDR3 nucleotides read TGTGCCAGCAGGCGCGAACAGGGGGCGCGAACTGAAGCTTTCTTT.

The chain has TRBV6-1 and TRBJ2-3, with D unresolved. This CDR3 spans 12 amino acids. Trimming stripped 2 bases from V and 5 bases from J, with 5 bases between. Germline V gene data show CDR1 as MNHNS and CDR2 as SASEGT. The CDR3 coding sequence is TGTGCCAGCAGTGAACGGATAGATACGCAGTATTTT. Translated, it gives CASSERIDTQYF.

Only a few counts were recorded for this clone. The chain links TRBV10-3 to TRBJ2-3, with TRBD2 matching over 13 bases. V lost 9 bases and J lost 3; bases outside the gene matches: 3. This CDR3 comprises 14 residues. Germline values: CDR1 ENHRY, CDR2 SYGVKD. The CDR3 nucleotides read TGTGCCATTGGGACTAGCGGGGTAACAGATACGCAGTATTTT. Residues: CAIGTSGVTDTQYF.

The chain joins TRBV5-5 to TRBJ2-5; D remains ambiguous. Trimming shortened V by 0 bases and J by 3 bases, and 9 bases separated the two germline ends. Per germline, CDR1 SGHKS and CDR2 YYEKEE (reference sequence). The CDR3 loop spans 14 amino acids. CDR3 DNA: TGTGCCAGCAGCTTGGGGTTCAAAGAAGAGACCCAGTACTTC. As protein: CASSLGFKEETQYF.

The chain links TRBV12-3 or TRBV12-4 to TRBJ2-7, with D maybe TRBD1 (5 bases). Deletions cut 3 bases from V and 3 bases from J, with 6 bases between. There are 12 residues in the CDR3. The CDR3 loop reads CASSFDSYEQYF. The CDR3, as DNA: TGTGCCAGCAGTTTTGACAGCTACGAGCAGTACTTC.

V usage is TRBV27 and J usage is TRBJ1-6, with a possible D match to TRBD1 (6 bases). Looked up from germline, CDR1 is MNHEY and CDR2 is SMNVEV (reference sequence). Trimming pared 5 bases from V and 5 bases from J, leaving 13 bases between. There are 15 residues in the CDR3. As DNA, the CDR3 is TGTGCCAGCAGTAGACCGGGACACAATAATTCACCCCTCCACTTT. This sequence encodes CASSRPGHNNSPLHF.